This T cell receptor beta chain was sequenced during a study of cytomegalovirus exposure and HLA in healthy donors. This clone was counted once. Germline lookup yields CDR1 MNHEY and CDR2 SMNVEV (reference sequence). The CDR3 runs to 15 residues. V gave up 8 bases and J gave up 3 bases; unmatched junction bases: 13. Primers: 60 Vbeta forward and 13 Jbeta reverse. Original processing methods: The count from a later analysis was 79 million or so unique TCR beta chains, 9 million to 12 million of them shared. Clones were sequenced by immunoSEQ multiplex PCR, and TCRdb holds only the in-frame ones, with some missing. That table supplies the V and J calls and clone size; D and trimming were determined from the DNA. This table has more than 95,000 clones, about four fifths appearing once.

The sequence was collected from a man aged 25-40 years in good health and CMV-seropositive. The sequenced material came from PBMCs. V gene TRBV27 combines with J gene TRBJ2-7; TRBD1 matches at 7 bases. This CDR3 is CASRDRFTGDYEQYF. The CDR3 DNA reads as TGTGCCAGCCGTGACCGATTCACAGGGGACTACGAGCAGTACTTC.